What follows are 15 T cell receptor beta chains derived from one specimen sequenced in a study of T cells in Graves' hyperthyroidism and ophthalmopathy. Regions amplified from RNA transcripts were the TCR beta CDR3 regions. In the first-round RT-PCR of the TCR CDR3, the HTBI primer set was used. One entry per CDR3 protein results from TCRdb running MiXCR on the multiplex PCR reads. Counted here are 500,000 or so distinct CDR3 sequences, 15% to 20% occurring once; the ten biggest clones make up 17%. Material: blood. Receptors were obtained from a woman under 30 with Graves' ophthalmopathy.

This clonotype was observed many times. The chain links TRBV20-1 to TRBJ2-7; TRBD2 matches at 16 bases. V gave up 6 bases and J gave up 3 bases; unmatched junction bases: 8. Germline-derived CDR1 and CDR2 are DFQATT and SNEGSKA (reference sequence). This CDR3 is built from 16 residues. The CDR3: CSATGTSGGAIYEQYF. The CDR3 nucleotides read TGCAGTGCCACCGGGACTAGCGGGGGGGCAATCTACGAGCAGTACTTC.

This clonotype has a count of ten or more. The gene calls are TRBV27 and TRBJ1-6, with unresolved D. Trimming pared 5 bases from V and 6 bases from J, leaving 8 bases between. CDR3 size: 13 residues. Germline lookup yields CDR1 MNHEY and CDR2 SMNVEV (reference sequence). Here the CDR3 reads CASSRRFNSPLHF. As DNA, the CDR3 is TGTGCCAGCAGTCGCCGGTTTAATTCACCCCTCCACTTT.

The CDR3 protein is CASSQEVGGVSYNEQFF. CDR3 bases: TGTGCCAGCAGCCAAGAAGTTGGCGGAGTCTCCTACAATGAGCAGTTCTTC. The J gene is TRBJ2-1, the V gene TRBV14; D ambiguous. The CDR3 is 17 residues long. The germline V gene encodes CDR1 SGHDN and CDR2 FVKESK. V lost 0 bases and J lost 0, with 12 bases in between.

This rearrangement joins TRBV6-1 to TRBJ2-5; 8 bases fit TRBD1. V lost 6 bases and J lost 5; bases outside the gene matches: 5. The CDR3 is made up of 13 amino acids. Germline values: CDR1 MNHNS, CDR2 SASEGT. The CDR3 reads CASRAGGLETQYF. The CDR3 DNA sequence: TGTGCCAGCAGGGCAGGGGGCTTGGAGACCCAGTACTTC.

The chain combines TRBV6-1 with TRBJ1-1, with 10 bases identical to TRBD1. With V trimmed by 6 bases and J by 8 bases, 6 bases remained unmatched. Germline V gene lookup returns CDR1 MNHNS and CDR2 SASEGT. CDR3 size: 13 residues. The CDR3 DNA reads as TGTGCCAGCAGAGCGACAGGGGGCTCAGAAGCTTTCTTT. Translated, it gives CASRATGGSEAFF.

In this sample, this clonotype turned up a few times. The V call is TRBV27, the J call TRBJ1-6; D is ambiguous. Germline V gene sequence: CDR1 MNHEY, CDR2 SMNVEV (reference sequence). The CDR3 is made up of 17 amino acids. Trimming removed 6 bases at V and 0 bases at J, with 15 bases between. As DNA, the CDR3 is TGTGCCAGCAGCCCGGAACGGCAGAGCTCCTATAATTCACCCCTCCACTTT. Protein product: CASSPERQSSYNSPLHF.

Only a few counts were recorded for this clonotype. As DNA, the CDR3 is TGTGCCATCAGTTTGGGCAGGGGCGACGGCTACACCTTC. Encoded protein: CAISLGRGDGYTF. The chain joins TRBV10-3 to TRBJ1-2, with D tentatively TRBD1 (6 bases). The V gene's germline CDR1 is ENHRY and CDR2 SYGVKD. V dropped 5 bases and J dropped 8 bases, with 15 bases sitting between them. This CDR3 has 13 residues.

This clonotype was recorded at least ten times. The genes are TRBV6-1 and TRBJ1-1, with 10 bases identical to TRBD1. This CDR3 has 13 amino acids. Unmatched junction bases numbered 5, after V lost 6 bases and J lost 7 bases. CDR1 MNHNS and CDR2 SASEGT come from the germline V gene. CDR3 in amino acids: CASRGTGASEAFF. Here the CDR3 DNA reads TGTGCCAGCAGGGGGACAGGGGCAAGTGAAGCTTTCTTT.

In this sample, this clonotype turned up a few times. This CDR3 reads CASSTTGVGEKLFF. The CDR3 DNA reads TGTGCCAGCAGTACAACAGGGGTAGGAGAAAAACTGTTTTTT. This sequence joins TRBV6-4 and TRBJ1-4, with 7 bases that match TRBD1. V shed 5 bases, J shed 8 bases, and the junction held 8 bases outside the gene matches. The CDR3 is 14 residues long. Germline CDR1 and CDR2: MRHNA and SNTAGT.

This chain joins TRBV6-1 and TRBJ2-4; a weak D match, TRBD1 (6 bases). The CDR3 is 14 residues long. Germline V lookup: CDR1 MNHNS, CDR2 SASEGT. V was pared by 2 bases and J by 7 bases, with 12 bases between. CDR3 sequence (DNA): TGTGCCAGCAGTGAAATAACAGGGTGGAACATTCAGTACTTC. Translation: CASSEITGWNIQYF.

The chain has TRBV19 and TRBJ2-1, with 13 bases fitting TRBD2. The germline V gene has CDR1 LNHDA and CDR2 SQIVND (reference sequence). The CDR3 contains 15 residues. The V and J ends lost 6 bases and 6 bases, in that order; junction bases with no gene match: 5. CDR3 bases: TGTGCCAGTAGAACTAGACTAGCGGGAGGCAATGAGCAGTTCTTC. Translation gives CASRTRLAGGNEQFF.

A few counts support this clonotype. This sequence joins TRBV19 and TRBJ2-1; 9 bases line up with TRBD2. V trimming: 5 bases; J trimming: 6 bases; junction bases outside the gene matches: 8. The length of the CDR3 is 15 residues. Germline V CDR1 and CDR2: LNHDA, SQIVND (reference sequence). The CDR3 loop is CASSVIAGEINEQFF. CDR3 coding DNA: TGTGCCAGTAGTGTCATAGCGGGAGAGATCAATGAGCAGTTCTTC.

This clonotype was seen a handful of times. This CDR3 reads CASSQAPPSGGAFTDTQYF. The CDR3 region has the DNA TGTGCCAGCTCACAAGCGCCTCCTAGCGGGGGGGCCTTCACAGATACGCAGTATTTT. The chain uses TRBV18 and TRBJ2-3; TRBD2 matches at 12 bases. Germline loops: CDR1 KGHSH, CDR2 LQKENI. V was pared by 4 bases and J by 2 bases, with 13 bases of the junction left unmatched. The CDR3 is 19 amino acids.

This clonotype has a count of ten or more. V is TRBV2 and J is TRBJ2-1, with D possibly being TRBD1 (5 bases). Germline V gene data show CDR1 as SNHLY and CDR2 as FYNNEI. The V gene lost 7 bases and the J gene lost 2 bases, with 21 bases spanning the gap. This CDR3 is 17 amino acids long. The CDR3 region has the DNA TGTGCCAGCACTCGCAGGGAAATTCCTTGGACCTACAATGAGCAGTTCTTC. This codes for CASTRREIPWTYNEQFF.

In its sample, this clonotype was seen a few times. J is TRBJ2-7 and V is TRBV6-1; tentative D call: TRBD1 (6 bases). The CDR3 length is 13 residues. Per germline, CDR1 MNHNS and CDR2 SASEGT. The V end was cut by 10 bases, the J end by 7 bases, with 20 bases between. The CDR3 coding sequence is TGTGCCACACTTCGGGACACGTTGGAGGAGCAGTACTTC. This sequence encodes CATLRDTLEEQYF.